This T cell receptor (beta chain) was identified in a study of cytomegalovirus exposure and HLA in healthy donors. Study observations and caveats: A later analysis showed TCR association rates differing by HLA locus, peaking at DRB1 and lowest at HLA-C. V- and J-gene trimming in TCR beta was tied to a missense DCLRE1C variant by an analysis performed later. Earlier findings revealed that most TCR beta V segments proved productive either about 87% or about 30% of the time.

The PCR made use of 60 Vbeta and 13 Jbeta primers. Profiling relied on immunoSEQ multiplex PCR, and the TCRdb table lists in-frame clones only, not all of them. Of roughly 150,000 clones in the sample, approximately 80% are singletons; the top ten hold 3.5% to 5%. Germline-derived CDR1 and CDR2 are ENHRY and SYGVKD. V was clipped by 2 bases and J by 3 bases; unmatched bases: 1. This CDR3 has 15 amino acids. Comment on this clone: The antigen is undetermined.

What was sequenced was PBMCs. This receptor was identified in a male donor in good health and CMV-seronegative. This chain connects TRBV10-3 to TRBJ1-5, with TRBD1 matching over 10 bases. CDR3 nucleotide sequence: TGTGCCATCAGTGAGGACAGGGGGCTCAATCAGCCCCAGCATTTT. Residues: CAISEDRGLNQPQHF.